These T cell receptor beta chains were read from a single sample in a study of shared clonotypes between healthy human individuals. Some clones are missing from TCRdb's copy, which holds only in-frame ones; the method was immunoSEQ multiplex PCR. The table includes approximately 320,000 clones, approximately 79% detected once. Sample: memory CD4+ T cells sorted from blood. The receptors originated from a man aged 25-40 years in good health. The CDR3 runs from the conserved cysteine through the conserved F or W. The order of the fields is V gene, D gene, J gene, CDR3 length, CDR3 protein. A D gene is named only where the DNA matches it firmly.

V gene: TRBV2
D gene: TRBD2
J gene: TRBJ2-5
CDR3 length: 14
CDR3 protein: CASSKMGGFETQYF

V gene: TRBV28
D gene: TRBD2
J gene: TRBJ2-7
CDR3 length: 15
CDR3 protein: CASSPRLAGGSEQYF

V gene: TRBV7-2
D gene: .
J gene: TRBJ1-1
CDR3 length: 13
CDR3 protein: CASSRQGFTEAFF

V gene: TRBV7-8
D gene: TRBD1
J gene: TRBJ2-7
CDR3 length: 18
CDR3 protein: CASSPPGRDRPKSYEQYF

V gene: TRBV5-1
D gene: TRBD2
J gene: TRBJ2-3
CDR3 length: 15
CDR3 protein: CASSLPSGPTDTQYF

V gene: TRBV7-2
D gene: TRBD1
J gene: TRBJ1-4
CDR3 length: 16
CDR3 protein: CASSYTGTGALEKLFF

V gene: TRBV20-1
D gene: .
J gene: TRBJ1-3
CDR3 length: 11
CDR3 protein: CSASGGNTIYF

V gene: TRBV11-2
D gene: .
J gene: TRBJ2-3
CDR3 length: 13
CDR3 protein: CASSWLGSDTQYF

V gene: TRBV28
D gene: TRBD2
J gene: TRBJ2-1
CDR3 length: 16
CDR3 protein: CASSGNLAGGPVEQFF

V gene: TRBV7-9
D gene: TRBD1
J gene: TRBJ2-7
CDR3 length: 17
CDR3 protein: CASSSPVTGGRSYEQYF

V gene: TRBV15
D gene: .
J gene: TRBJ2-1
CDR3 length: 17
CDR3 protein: CATSRDYGGGSYNEQFF

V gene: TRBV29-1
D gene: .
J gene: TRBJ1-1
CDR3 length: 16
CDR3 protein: CSVGVWDRRRNTEAFF

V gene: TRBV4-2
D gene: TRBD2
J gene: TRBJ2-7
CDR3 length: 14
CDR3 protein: CASSQAGGLNEQYF

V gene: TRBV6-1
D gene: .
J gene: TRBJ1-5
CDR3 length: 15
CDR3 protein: CASSEVPGIGQPQHF

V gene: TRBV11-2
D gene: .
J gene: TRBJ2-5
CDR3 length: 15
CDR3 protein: CASSLSGRGQETQYF

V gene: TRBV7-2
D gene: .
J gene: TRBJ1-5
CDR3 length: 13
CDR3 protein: CASSLWGAQPQHF

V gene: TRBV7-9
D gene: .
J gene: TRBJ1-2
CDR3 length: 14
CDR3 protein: CASSLIVRIDGYTF

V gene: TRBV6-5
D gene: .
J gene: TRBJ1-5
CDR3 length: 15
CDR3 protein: CASRKGSGSNQPQHF

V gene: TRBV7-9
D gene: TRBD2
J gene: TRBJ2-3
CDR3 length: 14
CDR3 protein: CASIAGGYQDTQYF

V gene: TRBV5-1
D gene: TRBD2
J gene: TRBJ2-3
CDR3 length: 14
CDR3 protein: CASSLAGGEDTQYF

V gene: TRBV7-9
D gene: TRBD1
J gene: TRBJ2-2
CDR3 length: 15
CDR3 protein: CASSPDRVGTGELFF

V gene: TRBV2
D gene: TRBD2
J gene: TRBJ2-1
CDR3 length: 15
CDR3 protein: CASRTLALTYNEQFF

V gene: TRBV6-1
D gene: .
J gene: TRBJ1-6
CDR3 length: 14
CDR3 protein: CASSAGPWGSPLHF

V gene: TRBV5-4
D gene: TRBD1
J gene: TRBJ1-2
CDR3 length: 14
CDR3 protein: CASSAGQGPYGYTF

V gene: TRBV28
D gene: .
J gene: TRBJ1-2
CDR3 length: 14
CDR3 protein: CASSPRDLSYGYTF

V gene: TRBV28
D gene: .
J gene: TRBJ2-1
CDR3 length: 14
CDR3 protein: CATVRDRPRNEQFF

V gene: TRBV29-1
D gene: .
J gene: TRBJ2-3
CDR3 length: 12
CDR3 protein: CSVARTTDTQYF

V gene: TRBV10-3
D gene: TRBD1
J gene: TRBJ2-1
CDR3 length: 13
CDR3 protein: CAIRGTGINEQFF

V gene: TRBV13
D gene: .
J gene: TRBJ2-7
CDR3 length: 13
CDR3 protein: CASSFGFSNEQYF

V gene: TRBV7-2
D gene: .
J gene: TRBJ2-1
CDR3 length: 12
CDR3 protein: CASSLGWNEQFF

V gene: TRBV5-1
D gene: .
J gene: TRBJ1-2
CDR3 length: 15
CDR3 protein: CASSTSGESGYGYTF

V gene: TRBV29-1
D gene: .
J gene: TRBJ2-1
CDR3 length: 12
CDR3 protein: CSVEREGAEGVF

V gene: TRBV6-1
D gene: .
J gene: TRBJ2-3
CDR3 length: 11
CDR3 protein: CASTHTDTQYF

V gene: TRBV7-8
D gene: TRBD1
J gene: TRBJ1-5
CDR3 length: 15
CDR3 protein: CASSRLTGENQPQHF

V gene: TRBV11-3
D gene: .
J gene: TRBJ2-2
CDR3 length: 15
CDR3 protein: CASSLDSLNTGELFF

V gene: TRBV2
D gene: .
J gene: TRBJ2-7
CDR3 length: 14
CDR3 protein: CASSVRHSESEQYF

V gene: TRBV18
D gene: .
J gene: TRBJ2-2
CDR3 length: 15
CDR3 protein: CASSRQRANTGELFF

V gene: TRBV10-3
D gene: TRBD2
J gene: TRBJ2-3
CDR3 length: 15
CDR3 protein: CAISELGLAGGTQYF

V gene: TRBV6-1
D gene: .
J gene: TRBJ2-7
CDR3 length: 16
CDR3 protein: CASSEAARTKSYEQYF

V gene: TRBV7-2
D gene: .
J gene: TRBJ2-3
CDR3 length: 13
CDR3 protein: CASSLMELNTQYF

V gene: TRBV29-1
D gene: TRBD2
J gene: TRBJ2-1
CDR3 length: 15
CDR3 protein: CSVTPGTSGKNEQFF

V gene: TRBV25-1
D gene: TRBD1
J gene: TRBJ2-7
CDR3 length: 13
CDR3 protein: CASSAGTAYEQYF

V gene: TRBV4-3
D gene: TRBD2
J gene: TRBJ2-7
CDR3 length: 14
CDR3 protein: CASSQESGTYEQYF

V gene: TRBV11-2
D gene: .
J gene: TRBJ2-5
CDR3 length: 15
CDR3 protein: CASSFTPVTGETQYF

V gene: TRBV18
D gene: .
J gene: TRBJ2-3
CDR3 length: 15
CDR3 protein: CASSPHAQPGDTQYF

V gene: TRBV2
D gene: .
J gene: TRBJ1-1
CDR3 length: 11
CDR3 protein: CAAHRVTEAFF

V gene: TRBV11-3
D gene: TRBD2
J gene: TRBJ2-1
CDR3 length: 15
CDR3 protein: CASSFSGSSYNEQFF

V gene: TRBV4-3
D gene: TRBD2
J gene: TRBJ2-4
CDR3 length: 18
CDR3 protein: CASSQDTLRRDYKNIQYF

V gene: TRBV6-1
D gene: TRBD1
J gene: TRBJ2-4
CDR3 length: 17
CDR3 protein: CASSELPRGLAKNIQYF

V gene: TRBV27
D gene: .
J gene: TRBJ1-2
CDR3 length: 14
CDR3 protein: CASSRLGRADGYTF

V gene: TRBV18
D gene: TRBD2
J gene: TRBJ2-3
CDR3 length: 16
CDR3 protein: CASSPPGAGGTDTQYF

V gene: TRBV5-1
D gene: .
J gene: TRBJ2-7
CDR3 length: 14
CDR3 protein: CASSGEVRLDEQYF

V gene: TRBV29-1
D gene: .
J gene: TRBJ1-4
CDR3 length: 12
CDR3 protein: CSGGSRGEKLFF

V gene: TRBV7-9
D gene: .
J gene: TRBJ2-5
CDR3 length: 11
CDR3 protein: CASSLHETQYF

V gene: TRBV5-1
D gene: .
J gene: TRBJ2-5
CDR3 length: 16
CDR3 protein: CASSLEASAHQETQYF

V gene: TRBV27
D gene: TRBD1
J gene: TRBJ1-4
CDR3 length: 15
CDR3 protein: CASSLTGGRGEKLFF

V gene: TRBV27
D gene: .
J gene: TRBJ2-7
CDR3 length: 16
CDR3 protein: CASSSTSPRRSYEQYF

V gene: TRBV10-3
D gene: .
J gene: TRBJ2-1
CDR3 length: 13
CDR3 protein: CAITRDLLNEQFF

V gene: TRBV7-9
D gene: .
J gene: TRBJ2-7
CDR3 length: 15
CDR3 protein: CASSLTGDRTYEQYF